These T cell receptor beta chains were read from a single sample in a study of cytomegalovirus exposure and HLA in healthy donors. Produced via immunoSEQ multiplex PCR; TCRdb's table is partial and in-frame only. Found here are about 120,000 clones, around four fifths of them singletons; the top ten hold around 11%. Source material: PBMCs. The receptors originated from a male donor in good health and CMV-seropositive. CDR3s leave out the opening cysteine and the closing phenylalanine or tryptophan.

j_call: TRBJ2-3; v_call: TRBV5-4; cdr3_aa: ASSFAGAGETDTQY
j_call: TRBJ1-4; v_call: TRBV18; cdr3_aa: ASSPSYQREKLF
j_call: TRBJ2-5; v_call: TRBV29-1; cdr3_aa: SVERSGETQETQY
j_call: TRBJ2-4; v_call: TRBV11-2; cdr3_aa: ASSLGRLAGEGWNIQY
j_call: TRBJ2-3; v_call: TRBV29-1; cdr3_aa: SVEDWTSGKNTQY
j_call: TRBJ1-1; v_call: TRBV10-3; cdr3_aa: AISGTGDFTAF
j_call: TRBJ1-2; v_call: TRBV10-3; cdr3_aa: AISSDTGGYSYGYT
j_call: TRBJ1-4; v_call: TRBV6-6; cdr3_aa: ATQGASVNEKLF
j_call: TRBJ2-7; v_call: TRBV5-8; cdr3_aa: ASSQRGGEQY
j_call: TRBJ1-1; v_call: TRBV11-3; cdr3_aa: ASSSRGGSEAF
j_call: TRBJ2-5; v_call: TRBV9; cdr3_aa: ASSPGAGWGVQETQY
j_call: TRBJ1-6; v_call: TRBV29-1; cdr3_aa: SAEDRGRNSPLH
j_call: TRBJ2-3; v_call: TRBV19; cdr3_aa: ASREGQGAVTQY
j_call: TRBJ2-5; v_call: TRBV30; cdr3_aa: AWSVLAGESQY
j_call: TRBJ1-6; v_call: TRBV6-6; cdr3_aa: ASRDRDTYNSPLH
j_call: TRBJ2-1; v_call: TRBV7-8; cdr3_aa: ASSPPGTGYNEQF
j_call: TRBJ1-5; v_call: TRBV12-5; cdr3_aa: ASTLTGVVFQPQH
j_call: TRBJ2-3; v_call: TRBV18; cdr3_aa: ASSLGGTSTDTQY
j_call: TRBJ2-7; v_call: TRBV25-1; cdr3_aa: ASSDPLADEQY
j_call: TRBJ2-5; v_call: TRBV11-3; cdr3_aa: ASSTSRDRDSYGETQY
j_call: TRBJ2-5; v_call: TRBV9; cdr3_aa: ASSGQGREGLQETQY
j_call: .; v_call: TRBV5-6; cdr3_aa: ASSLTSSYEQY
j_call: TRBJ2-4; v_call: TRBV13; cdr3_aa: ASSLVRGRVKNIQY